This paragraph covers one T cell receptor (beta chain) sequence. This clonotype has more than one count but fewer than ten. Its antigen specificity is not known. Nothing much larger sits one base from this clone, and base qualities are not available. The TCR beta CDR3 regions were amplified from RNA transcripts. The TCR CDR3 was subjected to a first round of RT-PCR using the HTBI primer set and the Qiagen OneStep RT-PCR kit. A second multiplex PCR round built the libraries, followed by size selection and purification. Libraries were sequenced paired-end with 100 bp reads on an Illumina HiSeq2000. Per the source publication's procedure: Raw data were processed with SOAPnuke, discarding reads with adapters, uncalled bases, mean Phred below 15, or no exact constant-primer or identifier match. COPE v1.2.5 was used to merge the high-quality paired reads, and each unique nucleotide sequence was defined as a clonotype. Clonotypes were aligned to IMGT TRBV, TRBD and TRBJ reference segments using MiTCR v1.1. The analysis included only V-J combinations with a frequency above 0.0001, which together covered around 99% of the repertoires. A TCS score was defined as the ratio between F50 (clonal expansion) and ExV (chaos), using BLOSUM62-based TCRdist between CDR3 peptides within each V-J. Welch's t-statistics and random forest reduced 500 to 650 V-J features to 10 to 15, which were used in a naive Bayes classifier (R e1071). Thyroid-blood repertoire similarity was quantified with the Morisita-Horn index. TCRdb cleaned the public reads at Q25 with fastp, built clones with MiXCR and kept in-frame beta chains. Each CDR3 protein gets just one entry, which takes the most common genes and DNA from the rows behind it. The V and J calls here are based on TCRdb, not the publication. This sample has approximately 640,000 distinct CDR3 sequences in its table, and just under 45% of those were observed once. The leading ten clones occupy under 8% of the sample.

The record originates from a study of T cells in Graves' hyperthyroidism and ophthalmopathy (dated by TCRdb to between 2018 and 2021). Study-wide context: To identify TCR V-J signatures that set the groups apart, the researchers used a discovery cohort of approximately 98 patients, made up of 40 to 45 with Graves' ophthalmopathy and some 55 with stable Graves' hyperthyroidism. Prospective prediction of ophthalmopathy was tested in an independent validation cohort of approximately 19 hyperthyroidism patients and 17 patients who later progressed to ophthalmopathy. The 100 discovery patients were divided at random into training and test sets in a 7:3 ratio. The paper describes TCR Vbeta CDR3 sequencing of 135 peripheral blood samples, made up of 43 ophthalmopathy patients, 70 to 75 hyperthyroidism patients and 17 progressor patients. Once sampling was done, hyperthyroidism patients were given methimazole at a starting dose of 30 mg daily, whereas ophthalmopathy patients were given high-dose intravenous methylprednisolone. In addition, the study compared T-cell repertoires in thyroid tissue and in blood from six Graves' hyperthyroidism patients.

Results and caveats for the whole study, not just this receptor: A 13 V-J signature model separated ophthalmopathy from stable hyperthyroidism, with 87.88% sensitivity and 81.08% specificity in cross-validation and 80%/75% in testing. No statistical method was used to fix the sample size in advance, and group allocation was not hidden from the investigators. During validation, the model predicted progression to ophthalmopathy a median of about 5.9 months ahead of onset, with approximately 71% sensitivity and about 72% specificity. Most expanded thyroid clonotypes (frequency above 0.001) were also detected in blood, suggesting blood repertoires may reflect thyroid immune responses.

Exclusion was applied to patients with uncontrolled infections, other autoimmune diseases, pregnancy or lactation. Diagnoses were established on the basis of clinical symptoms, serum thyroxine and TRAb, thyroid ultrasound, and orbital computed tomography. Total RNA was extracted using Trizol reagent, and RNA quality was assessed on an Agilent 2100 Bioanalyzer. After removal of 4 bases from V and 0 bases from J, the junction retains 8 bases not matched to a gene. From a lookup of the germline V gene, CDR1 and CDR2 are SGHRS and YFSETQ. Its CDR3 holds 16 amino acids, cysteine through phenylalanine. This entry keeps only the CDR3 DNA: 48 bases, framed from base 1.

The chain employs TRBV5-1 and TRBJ2-5, and 8 bases in between align with TRBD1. The sample comprised peripheral blood or thyroid tissue (not recorded which). This receptor was identified in an adult man with Graves' disease, either hyperthyroidism or ophthalmopathy (not recorded which). The CDR3 region: CASSSGQGTYQETQYF. The bases read TGCGCCAGCAGCAGCGGACAGGGCACGTACCAAGAGACCCAGTACTTC.